Included here is one T cell receptor (beta chain) sequence, with context. Its antigen is as yet unknown. The data were obtained in a study of PD-1 blockade in classical Hodgkin lymphoma. Study overall: Once every 2 weeks, patients received intravenous nivolumab at 3 mg/kg. General observations from the study: By C4D1, CD4+ diversity increased significantly, especially in complete responders. Baseline TCR diversity was reportedly lower in newly diagnosed patients than in healthy donors. It was reported as lower still in relapsed/refractory patients.

Time point in this sample: cycle 4 day 1 (C4D1), after more than 5 weeks of nivolumab. All patients experienced relapse after autologous stem cell transplantation, and brentuximab vedotin exposure was variable. Measured with immunoSEQ multiplex PCR; TCRdb has only the in-frame clones, and not every one. In the table there are tens of thousands of clones, 87% of which are singletons. CDR1 and CDR2 from the germline V gene are SGHRS and YFSETQ. CDR3 size: 16 residues. After removal of 2 bases from V and 7 bases from J, the junction contained 7 bases not matched to a gene. This sample comprised peripheral blood mononuclear cells (PBMCs), obtained before the fourth cycle of nivolumab. This TCR was recovered from a human donor with classical Hodgkin lymphoma. The J gene is TRBJ1-4, the V gene TRBV5-1, with 11 bases that match TRBD1. CDR3 sequence reads: CASSLFPGQGGEKLFF. The DNA of the CDR3 is TGCGCCAGCAGCTTATTCCCGGGACAGGGGGGTGAAAAACTGTTTTTT. Full variable domain (rest looked up from reference TRBV5-1 and TRBJ1-4): KAGVTQTPRYLIKTRGQQVTLSCSPISGHRSVSWYQQTPGQGLQFLFEYFSETQRNKGNFPGRFSGRQFSNSRSEMNVSTLELGDSALYLCASSLFPGQGGEKLFFGSGTQLSVL.